The 20 T cell receptor beta chains presented below share a single source sample, sequenced in a study of OX40 agonist ivuxolimab in advanced cancers. The data were produced by immunoSEQ multiplex PCR, yet TCRdb's version contains in-frame clones alone and is incomplete. The sample contains 48,000 or so clones, about 88% of which appear only once. The source was CD4+ or CD8+ T cells sorted from blood, collected in a trial of the OX40 agonist ivuxolimab. Receptors were obtained from an adult with an advanced solid tumor such as melanoma, head and neck, liver or kidney cancer.

V gene TRBV5-1 combines with J gene TRBJ2-1; TRBD2 matches 11 bases. Germline loops: CDR1 SGHRS, CDR2 YFSETQ. This CDR3 has 13 amino acids. The ends lost 7 bases at V and 9 bases at J; junction bases unmatched: 6. CDR3 in DNA: TGCGCCAGCGGTATAGCGGGAGGGTTTGAGCAGTTCTTC. Residues: CASGIAGGFEQFF.

The chain couples TRBV27 to TRBJ2-7, with 7 bases identical to TRBD1. CDR3 length equals 14 residues. CDR1 is MNHEY, CDR2 SMNVEV, per germline (reference sequence). V was clipped by 3 bases and J by 4 bases; unmatched bases: 6. In DNA, the CDR3 is TGTGCCAGCAGTTTCTGGGACAGAGTATACGAGCAGTACTTC. Encoded protein: CASSFWDRVYEQYF.

The chain recombines TRBV28 with TRBJ1-2; D may be TRBD1 (5 bases). V was pared by 9 bases and J by 8 bases, with 22 bases between. This CDR3 has 14 amino acids. Germline-derived CDR1 and CDR2 are MDHEN and SYDVKM. DNA for the CDR3: TGTGCCAGTGTACCACCGGGACTTAGAGGGGGCTACACCTTC. It is translated as CASVPPGLRGGYTF.

This clone came up a few times. This rearrangement joins TRBV19 to TRBJ2-1; 9 bases align to TRBD1. Per the germline V gene, CDR1 is LNHDA and CDR2 is SQIVND (reference sequence). V was pared by 5 bases and J by 6 bases, with 5 bases of the junction left unmatched. The CDR3 has 14 residues. In DNA, the CDR3 is TGTGCCAGTAGTCGGACAGGGGCTCGCAATGAGCAGTTCTTC. Translating gives CASSRTGARNEQFF.

This sequence joins TRBV19 and TRBJ2-1, with D maybe TRBD2 (6 bases). The germline V and J ends were trimmed by 5 bases and 0 bases, with 11 bases remaining between them. Germline V lookup: CDR1 LNHDA, CDR2 SQIVND (reference sequence). The CDR3 is 15 residues long. The CDR3 bases are TGTGCCAGTAGTGTAGCGGAAGCCTCCTACAATGAGCAGTTCTTC. Its translation is CASSVAEASYNEQFF.

V and J are TRBV10-2 and TRBJ1-4; D may be TRBD1 (6 bases). Germline loops: CDR1 WSHSY, CDR2 SAAADI. Trimming took 0 bases from V and 6 from J, leaving 8 bases between them. The CDR3 sequence is 14 residues long. The CDR3 loop reads CASSESRTDEKLFF. DNA for the CDR3: TGCGCCAGCAGTGAGTCACGGACAGATGAAAAACTGTTTTTT.

The chain has TRBV28 and TRBJ1-1; D uncertain. CDR1 is MDHEN, CDR2 SYDVKM, per germline. Trimming shortened V by 7 bases and J by 1 base, and 10 bases separated the two germline ends. The CDR3 is 13 residues long. Here the CDR3 reads CASTSAPNTEAFF. The CDR3 coding sequence is TGTGCCAGCACCAGCGCCCCGAACACTGAAGCTTTCTTT.

V and J are TRBV2 and TRBJ2-7; D is unclear. This CDR3 comprises 13 residues. Trimming shortened V by 4 bases and J by 6 bases, and 13 bases separated the two germline ends. Germline values: CDR1 SNHLY, CDR2 FYNNEI. DNA for the CDR3: TGTGCCAGCAGTGGGGATAAAGCCTCCGAGCAGTACTTC. Residues: CASSGDKASEQYF.

As DNA, the CDR3 is TGTGCCAGCAGTGATAGGAGCGGGAGTTACGAGCAGTACTTC. Its translation: CASSDRSGSYEQYF. The V call is TRBV6-1, the J call TRBJ2-7, with 8 positions matching TRBD2. CDR3 length: 14 residues. The ends lost 3 bases at V and 4 bases at J; junction bases unmatched: 5. Germline-derived CDR1 and CDR2 are MNHNS and SASEGT.

The genes are TRBV28 and TRBJ1-4, with D tentatively TRBD1 (6 bases). V lost 2 bases and J 7 bases, leaving 14 bases between the germline ends. The CDR3 extends over 15 amino acids. The germline gives CDR1 MDHEN, CDR2 SYDVKM. CDR3: CASSLAQGLGEKLFF. CDR3 DNA: TGTGCCAGCAGTTTAGCACAGGGCTTAGGTGAAAAACTGTTTTTT. Together with reference TRBV28 and TRBJ1-4, the CDR3 gives the full variable domain: DVKVTQSSRYLVKRTGEKVFLECVQDMDHENMFWYRQDPGLGLRLIYFSYDVKMKEKGDIPEGYSVSREKKERFSLILESASTNQTSMYLCASSLAQGLGEKLFFGSGTQLSVL.

This rearrangement joins TRBV28 to TRBJ2-5; 7 positions agree with TRBD2. This CDR3 is built from 15 residues. The germline V gene encodes CDR1 MDHEN and CDR2 SYDVKM. V lost 6 bases to trimming and J lost 0 bases; unmatched junction nucleotides: 7. Here the CDR3 DNA reads TGTGCCAGCAGGAGACGAGCGGGGCACCAAGAGACCCAGTACTTC. This translates into CASRRRAGHQETQYF. The full variable domain, its missing parts supplied by reference TRBV28 and TRBJ2-5, is DVKVTQSSRYLVKRTGEKVFLECVQDMDHENMFWYRQDPGLGLRLIYFSYDVKMKEKGDIPEGYSVSREKKERFSLILESASTNQTSMYLCASRRRAGHQETQYFGPGTRLLVL.

The CDR3 spells CASSQVAESTDTQYF. The CDR3 nucleotides read TGTGCCAGCAGCCAAGTTGCGGAGAGCACAGATACGCAGTATTTT. The V and J genes are TRBV11-2 and TRBJ2-3; no firm D call. Germline V gene sequence: CDR1 SGHAT, CDR2 FQNNGV. V lost 5 bases, J lost 0 bases, and 12 bases lay in between. The CDR3 spans 15 residues. The whole variable domain, filled in from reference TRBV11-2 and TRBJ2-3, reads EAGVAQSPRYKIIEKRQSVAFWCNPISGHATLYWYQQILGQGPKLLIQFQNNGVVDDSQLPKDRFSAERLKGVDSTLKIQPAKLEDSAVYLCASSQVAESTDTQYFGPGTRLTVL.

The gene calls are TRBV9 and TRBJ1-1; no clear D. From germline, CDR1 is SGDLS and CDR2 YYNGEE. The CDR3 totals 14 residues. V shed 4 bases and J shed 5 bases, with 15 bases lying between them. The CDR3 coding sequence is TGTGCCAGCAGCCCCAGAGGCTTGGGAACTGAAGCTTTCTTT. It yields the protein CASSPRGLGTEAFF.

In this sample, this clone turned up a few times. The V call is TRBV20-1, the J call TRBJ1-5; no clear D gene. V was shortened by 6 bases and J by 6 bases, with 9 bases between the two germline ends. Germline V gives CDR1 DFQATT, CDR2 SNEGSKA (reference sequence). The CDR3 is 11 amino acids. CDR3 DNA sequence: TGCAGTGCGTCATCGGGTCAGCCCCAGCATTTT. Translating gives CSASSGQPQHF.

The chain carries TRBV18 and TRBJ2-3, with 16 bases that match TRBD2. The CDR3 is made up of 16 amino acids. Looked up from germline, CDR1 is KGHSH and CDR2 is LQKENI. Losses at the gene ends were 3 bases for V and 9 bases for J; bases not matched to a gene: 6. In nucleotides, the CDR3 is TGTGCCAGCTCACCTGGGACTAGCGGGAGGGTCCGGACGCAGTATTTT. Its protein is CASSPGTSGRVRTQYF.

The CDR3, as DNA: TGTGCCAGCAGTGGTTCAGTAGATACGCAGTATTTT. This encodes CASSGSVDTQYF. This sequence joins TRBV2 and TRBJ2-3; D uncertain. This CDR3 has 12 amino acids. The V end was cut by 4 bases, the J end by 5 bases, with 7 bases between. Germline CDR1 is SNHLY and CDR2 is FYNNEI.

The rearrangement uses TRBV30 and TRBJ2-1; TRBD2 matches at 7 bases. CDR1 and CDR2 (germline): GTSNPN, SVGIG (reference sequence). The CDR3 spans 14 residues. The junction had 4 bases not matched to a gene; V was cut back by 0 bases and J by 5 bases. CDR3 amino acids: CAWSVPGTNNEQFF. The CDR3 DNA reads TGTGCCTGGAGTGTCCCCGGGACTAACAATGAGCAGTTCTTC.

The chain recombines TRBV29-1 with TRBJ2-5; D unresolved. Germline V gene data show CDR1 as SQVTM and CDR2 as ANQGSEA. This CDR3 has 12 amino acids. The V gene lost 3 bases and the J gene lost 1 base, with 6 bases spanning the gap. The CDR3 is CSVDRLQETQYF. CDR3 nucleotide sequence: TGCAGCGTTGATCGGCTCCAAGAGACCCAGTACTTC.

V is TRBV7-8 and J is TRBJ1-1, with D perhaps TRBD1 (5 bases). CDR1 and CDR2 from the germline V gene are SGHVS and FQNEAQ. V lost 2 bases, J lost 6 bases, and 16 bases lay in between. The CDR3 covers 15 residues. CDR3 loop: CASSLSTGGFAEAFF. The CDR3 DNA sequence: TGTGCCAGCAGCTTAAGTACCGGGGGTTTCGCTGAAGCTTTCTTT.

The chain has TRBV5-4 and TRBJ2-1; tentatively, D is TRBD1 (6 bases). Germline loops: CDR1 SGHNT, CDR2 YYREEE (reference sequence). The V gene lost 4 bases and the J gene lost 4 bases, with 15 bases spanning the gap. The CDR3 contains 15 residues. The CDR3 DNA reads as TGTGCCAGCAGCCAAAGCGGACAGTTTTACAATGAGCAGTTCTTC. Amino acid sequence: CASSQSGQFYNEQFF.